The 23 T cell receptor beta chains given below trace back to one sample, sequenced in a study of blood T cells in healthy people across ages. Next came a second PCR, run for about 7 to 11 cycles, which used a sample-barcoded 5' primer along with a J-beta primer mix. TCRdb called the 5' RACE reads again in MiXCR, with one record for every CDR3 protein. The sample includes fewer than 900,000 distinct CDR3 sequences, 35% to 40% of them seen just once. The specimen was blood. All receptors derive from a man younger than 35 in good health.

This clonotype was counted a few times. The CDR3 DNA is TGTGCCAGCAGTTGGAGCCACATGGGCACAGATACGCAGTATTTT. Protein product: CASSWSHMGTDTQYF. This sequence joins TRBV12-3 or TRBV12-4 and TRBJ2-3; D remains ambiguous. The CDR3 spans 15 residues. V was clipped by 4 bases and J by 1 base, with 12 bases between them.

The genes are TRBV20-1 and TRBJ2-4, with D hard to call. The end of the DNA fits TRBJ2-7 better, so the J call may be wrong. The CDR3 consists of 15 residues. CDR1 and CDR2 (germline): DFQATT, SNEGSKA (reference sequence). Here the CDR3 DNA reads TGCAGTGCCCCCGGGCCCACCGCCTTAAACGCCGAGCAGTACTTC. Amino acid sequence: CSAPGPTALNAEQYF.

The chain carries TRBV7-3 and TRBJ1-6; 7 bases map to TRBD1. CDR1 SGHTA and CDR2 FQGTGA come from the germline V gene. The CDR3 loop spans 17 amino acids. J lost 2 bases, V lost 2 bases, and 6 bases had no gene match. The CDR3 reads CASSLGRTGAYNSPLHF. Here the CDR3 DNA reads TGTGCCAGCAGCTTAGGAAGGACAGGAGCCTATAATTCACCCCTCCACTTT. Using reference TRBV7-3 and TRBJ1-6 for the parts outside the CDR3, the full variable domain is GAGVSQTPSNKVTEKGKYVELRCDPISGHTALYWYRQSLGQGPEFLIYFQGTGAADDSGLPNDRFFAVRPEGSVSTLKIQRTERGDSAVYLCASSLGRTGAYNSPLHFGNGTRLTVT.

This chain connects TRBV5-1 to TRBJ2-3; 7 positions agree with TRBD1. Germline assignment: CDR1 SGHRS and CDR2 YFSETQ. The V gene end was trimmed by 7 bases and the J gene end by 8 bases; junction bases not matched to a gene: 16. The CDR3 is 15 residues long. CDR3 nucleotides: TGCGCCAGCCGGACAGGACTTAATTCACAGATTACGCAGTATTTT. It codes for CASRTGLNSQITQYF.

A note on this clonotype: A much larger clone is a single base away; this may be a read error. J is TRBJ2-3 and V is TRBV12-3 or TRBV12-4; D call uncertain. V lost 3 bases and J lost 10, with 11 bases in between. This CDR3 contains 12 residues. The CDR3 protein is CASSFRGDAQYF. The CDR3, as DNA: TGTGCCAGCAGTTTTCGTGGGGATGCGCAGTATTTT.

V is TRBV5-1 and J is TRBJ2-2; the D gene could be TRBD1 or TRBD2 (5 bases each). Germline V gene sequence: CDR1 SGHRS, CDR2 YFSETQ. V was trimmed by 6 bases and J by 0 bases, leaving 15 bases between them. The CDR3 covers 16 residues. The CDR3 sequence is CASIKGGDPNTGELFF. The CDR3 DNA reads TGCGCCAGCATAAAGGGTGGGGACCCGAACACCGGGGAGCTGTTTTTT.

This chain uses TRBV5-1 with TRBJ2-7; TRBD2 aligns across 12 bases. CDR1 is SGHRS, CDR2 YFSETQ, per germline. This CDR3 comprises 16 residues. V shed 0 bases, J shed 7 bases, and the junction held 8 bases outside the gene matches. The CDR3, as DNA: TGCGCCAGCAGCTTGGCCCCTAGCGGGGGGGCCAATGAGCAGTACTTC. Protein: CASSLAPSGGANEQYF.

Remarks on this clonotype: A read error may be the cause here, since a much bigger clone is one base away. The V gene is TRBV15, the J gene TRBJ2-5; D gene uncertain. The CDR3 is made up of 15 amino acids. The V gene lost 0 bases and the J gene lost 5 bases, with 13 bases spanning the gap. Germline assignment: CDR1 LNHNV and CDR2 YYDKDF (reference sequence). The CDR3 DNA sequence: TGTGCCACCAGCAGAGATGGTGTTTCACGGGAGACCCAGTACTTC. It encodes CATSRDGVSRETQYF. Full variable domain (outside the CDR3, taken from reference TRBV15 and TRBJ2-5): DAMVIQNPRYQVTQFGKPVTLSCSQTLNHNVMYWYQQKSSQAPKLLFHYYDKDFNNEADTPDNFQSRRPNTSFCFLDIRSPGLGDTAMYLCATSRDGVSRETQYFGPGTRLLVL.

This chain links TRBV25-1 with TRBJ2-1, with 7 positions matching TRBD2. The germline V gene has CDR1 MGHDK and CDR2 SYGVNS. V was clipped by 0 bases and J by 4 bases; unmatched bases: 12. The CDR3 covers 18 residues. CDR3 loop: CASSEYLSGTGYYNEQFF. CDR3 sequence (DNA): TGTGCCAGCAGTGAATACCTAAGCGGGACCGGTTATTACAATGAGCAGTTCTTC.

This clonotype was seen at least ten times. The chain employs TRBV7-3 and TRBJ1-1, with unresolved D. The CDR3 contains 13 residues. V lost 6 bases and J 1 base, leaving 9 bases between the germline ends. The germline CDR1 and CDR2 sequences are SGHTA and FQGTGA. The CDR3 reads CASSLLRNTEAFF. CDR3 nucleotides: TGTGCCAGCAGTTTATTGAGGAACACTGAAGCTTTCTTT.

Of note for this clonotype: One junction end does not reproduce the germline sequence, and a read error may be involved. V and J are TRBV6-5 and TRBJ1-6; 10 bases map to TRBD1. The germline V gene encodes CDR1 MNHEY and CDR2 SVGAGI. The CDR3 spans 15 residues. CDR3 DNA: TGTGTCAGCAGCCCCGGGACAGGGGCTAATTCACCCCTCCACTTT. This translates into CVSSPGTGANSPLHF.

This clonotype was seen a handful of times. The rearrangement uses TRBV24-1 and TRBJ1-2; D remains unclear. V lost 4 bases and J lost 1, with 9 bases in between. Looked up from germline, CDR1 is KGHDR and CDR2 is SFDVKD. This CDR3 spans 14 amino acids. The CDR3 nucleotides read TGTGCCACCAGTGAGGCGGGAAATAACTATGGCTACACCTTC. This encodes CATSEAGNNYGYTF.

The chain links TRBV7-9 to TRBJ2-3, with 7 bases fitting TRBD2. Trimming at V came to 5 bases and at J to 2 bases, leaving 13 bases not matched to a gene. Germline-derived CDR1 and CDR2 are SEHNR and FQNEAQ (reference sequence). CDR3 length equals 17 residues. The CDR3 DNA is TGTGCCAGCAGCACCGGAGTGCGGGGGTGGGTCACAGATACGCAGTATTTT. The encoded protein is CASSTGVRGWVTDTQYF.

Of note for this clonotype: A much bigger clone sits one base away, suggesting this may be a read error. CDR3 coding DNA: TGTGCCAGCAGCCGGGGACGGGATAATTCACCCCCCCACTTT. Its protein is CASSRGRDNSPPHF. The rearrangement joins TRBV12-3 or TRBV12-4 to TRBJ1-6; TRBD1 is a possible D gene (5 bases). CDR3 length equals 14 residues.

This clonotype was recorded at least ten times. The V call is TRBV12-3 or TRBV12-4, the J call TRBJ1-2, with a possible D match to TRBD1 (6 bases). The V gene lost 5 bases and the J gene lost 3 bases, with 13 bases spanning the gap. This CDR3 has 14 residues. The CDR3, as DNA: TGTGCCAGCAGTCACACAGGGTTGGACTATGGCTACACCTTC. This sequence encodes CASSHTGLDYGYTF.

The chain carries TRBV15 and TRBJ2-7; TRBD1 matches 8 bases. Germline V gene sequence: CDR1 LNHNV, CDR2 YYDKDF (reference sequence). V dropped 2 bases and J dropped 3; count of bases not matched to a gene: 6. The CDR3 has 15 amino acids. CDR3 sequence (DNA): TGTGCCACCAGCAGATTAGGAACAGGGGGCTACGAGCAGTACTTC. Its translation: CATSRLGTGGYEQYF.

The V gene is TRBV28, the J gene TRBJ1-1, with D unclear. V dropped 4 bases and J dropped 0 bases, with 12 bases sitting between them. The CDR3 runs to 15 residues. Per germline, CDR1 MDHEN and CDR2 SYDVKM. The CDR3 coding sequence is TGTGCCAGCAGTTCTCGAGGGAAGGTGAACACTGAAGCTTTCTTT. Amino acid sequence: CASSSRGKVNTEAFF.

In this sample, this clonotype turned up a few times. CDR3 coding DNA: TGCGCCAGCAGCTTGGACGGCCGGGGATACCAGCCCCAGCATTTT. It specifies CASSLDGRGYQPQHF. The chain links TRBV5-1 to TRBJ1-5; D uncertain. Trimming took 0 bases from V and 7 from J, leaving 14 bases between them. Germline assignment: CDR1 SGHRS and CDR2 YFSETQ. CDR3 length: 15 amino acids.

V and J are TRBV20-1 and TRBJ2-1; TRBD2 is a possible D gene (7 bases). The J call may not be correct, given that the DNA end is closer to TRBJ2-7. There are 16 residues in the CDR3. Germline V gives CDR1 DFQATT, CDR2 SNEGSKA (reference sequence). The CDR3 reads CSARDPQGGAYNEQYF. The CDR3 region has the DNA TGCAGTGCTAGAGACCCACAGGGAGGGGCCTACAATGAGCAGTACTTC.

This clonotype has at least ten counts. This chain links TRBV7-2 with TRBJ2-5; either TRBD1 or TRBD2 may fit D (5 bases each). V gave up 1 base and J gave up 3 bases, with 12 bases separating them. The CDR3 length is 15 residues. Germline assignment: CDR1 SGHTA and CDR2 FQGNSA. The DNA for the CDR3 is TGTGCCAGCAGCTTAGGAGGCTGGGGGAAAGAGACCCAGTACTTC. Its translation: CASSLGGWGKETQYF.

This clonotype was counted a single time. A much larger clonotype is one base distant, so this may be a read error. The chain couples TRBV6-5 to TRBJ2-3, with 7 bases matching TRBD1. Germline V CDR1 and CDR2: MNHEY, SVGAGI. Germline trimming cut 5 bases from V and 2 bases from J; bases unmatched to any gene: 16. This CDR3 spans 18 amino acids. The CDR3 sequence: CASSNRDSVYHVTDTQYF. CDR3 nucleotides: TGTGCCAGCAGTAACCGGGACAGTGTGTACCATGTCACAGATACGCAGTATTTT.

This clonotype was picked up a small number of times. The CDR3, as DNA: TGTGCCAGCAGTCCTGCGGGGGGGATTCGGCCCCTCCACTTT. Translating it yields CASSPAGGIRPLHF. The chain joins TRBV12-3 or TRBV12-4 to TRBJ1-6; TRBD1 might be the D (5 bases). The CDR3 is 14 amino acids. V was pared by 5 bases and J by 13 bases, with 18 bases between.

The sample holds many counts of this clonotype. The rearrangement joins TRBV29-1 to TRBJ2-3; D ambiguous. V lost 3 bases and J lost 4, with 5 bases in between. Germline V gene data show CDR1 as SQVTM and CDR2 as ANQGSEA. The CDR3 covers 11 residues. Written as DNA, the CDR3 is TGCAGCGTTGAGGAAGCAGATACGCAGTATTTT. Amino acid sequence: CSVEEADTQYF.